A single sample is the source of the 18 T cell receptor beta chains below, sequenced in a study of CD8 T cells in Susac syndrome. Random hexamers were used to reverse transcribe an amount of about 0.5 to 1 ug RNA. TCRdb reanalysed the immunoSEQ multiplex PCR reads using MiXCR and keeps one entry per CDR3 protein. The repertoire includes 95,000 to 150,000 distinct CDR3 sequences, more than 90% of them detected once, and about 0.19% sits in the top ten. Sequenced sample: CD8+ T cells from PBMCs. All receptors come from a human donor with Susac syndrome.

The genes are TRBV6-5 and TRBJ2-4, with 8 bases lining up with TRBD1. CDR1 and CDR2 from the germline V gene are MNHEY and SVGAGI. This CDR3 contains 15 residues. V lost 0 bases, J lost 8 bases, and 6 bases stayed unmatched. CDR3 amino acids: CASSYSGQGSDIQYF. The CDR3 coding sequence is TGTGCCAGCAGTTACTCCGGACAGGGATCGGACATTCAGTACTTC.

The chain carries TRBV4-1 and TRBJ1-1; maybe TRBD1 (5 bases). The CDR3 is 15 residues long. V gave up 3 bases and J gave up 1 base, with 12 bases separating them. In germline, CDR1 is MGHRA, CDR2 YSYEKL. CDR3 sequence reads: CASSQDMGENTEAFF. CDR3 bases: TGCGCCAGCAGCCAGGACATGGGGGAGAACACTGAAGCTTTCTTT.

The chain combines TRBV2 with TRBJ2-7, with TRBD2 matching 13 bases. The CDR3 has 15 residues. Germline CDR1 reads SNHLY; CDR2 reads FYNNEI. V was pared by 7 bases and J by 7 bases, with 10 bases of the junction left unmatched. The DNA for the CDR3 is TGTGCCAGCACGGGACTAGCGGGGACCCTACTGGAGCAGTACTTC. It specifies CASTGLAGTLLEQYF.

The chain links TRBV30 to TRBJ1-1; 9 bases line up with TRBD1. Germline V CDR1 and CDR2: GTSNPN, SVGIG (reference sequence). After removal of 3 bases from V and 5 bases from J, the junction contained 4 bases not matched to a gene. CDR3 length equals 13 residues. CDR3 nucleotide sequence: TGTGCCTGGAGGGGACAGGGCGGGACTGAAGCTTTCTTT. Protein: CAWRGQGGTEAFF.

The rearrangement joins TRBV28 to TRBJ1-1, with D perhaps TRBD1 (6 bases). The CDR3 runs to 13 residues. Per germline, CDR1 MDHEN and CDR2 SYDVKM. Trimming took 2 bases from V and 4 from J, leaving 8 bases between them. The CDR3 DNA reads as TGTGCCAGCAGTTTAGCAGGGGTCACTGAAGCTTTCTTT. It yields the protein CASSLAGVTEAFF. The full variable domain, rest sourced from reference TRBV28 and TRBJ1-1, is DVKVTQSSRYLVKRTGEKVFLECVQDMDHENMFWYRQDPGLGLRLIYFSYDVKMKEKGDIPEGYSVSREKKERFSLILESASTNQTSMYLCASSLAGVTEAFFGQGTRLTVV.

V is TRBV30 and J is TRBJ1-1, with D possibly matching TRBD1 (5 bases). The CDR3 is 12 residues long. The germline CDR1 and CDR2 sequences are GTSNPN and SVGIG (reference sequence). V was shortened by 2 bases and J by 5 bases, with 9 bases between the two germline ends. The CDR3 here is CAWSLGGTEAFF. For the CDR3, the DNA is TGTGCCTGGAGTCTGGGGGGGACTGAAGCTTTCTTT.

A single count supports this clonotype. This chain joins TRBV24-1 and TRBJ2-2; D unresolved. CDR1 and CDR2 (germline): KGHDR, SFDVKD. V was pared by 2 bases and J by 3 bases, with 9 bases between. CDR3 length equals 15 residues. Here the CDR3 DNA reads TGTGCCACCAGTGATTCAACAAGAGACACCGGGGAGCTGTTTTTT. It translates to CATSDSTRDTGELFF.

The V and J genes are TRBV6-1 and TRBJ2-5; TRBD2 matches at 14 bases. This CDR3 has 16 residues. V was clipped by 6 bases and J by 5 bases; unmatched bases: 8. CDR1 is MNHNS, CDR2 SASEGT, per germline. CDR3 coding DNA: TGTGCCAGCAGAAGACTAGCGGGAGGGCCCGGTGAGACCCAGTACTTC. Its translation: CASRRLAGGPGETQYF.

This clonotype has just a few counts. The genes are TRBV6-1 and TRBJ2-2; D gene unclear. The V gene lost 6 bases and the J gene lost 2 bases, with 1 base spanning the gap. Germline assignment: CDR1 MNHNS and CDR2 SASEGT. The CDR3 contains 11 residues. The CDR3 spells CASRNTGELFF. CDR3 sequence (DNA): TGTGCCAGCAGAAACACCGGGGAGCTGTTTTTT.

V usage is TRBV28 and J usage is TRBJ2-6; the D is unclear. The CDR3 has 16 residues. CDR1 and CDR2 (germline): MDHEN, SYDVKM. Deletions cut 4 bases from V and 1 base from J, with 11 bases between. This CDR3 is CASSSIGMSGANVLTF. Written as DNA, the CDR3 is TGTGCCAGCAGTTCCATCGGTATGTCTGGGGCCAACGTCCTGACTTTC.

This chain uses TRBV4-1 with TRBJ1-5, with D possibly matching TRBD1 (5 bases). The CDR3 has 17 residues. V lost 4 bases, J lost 2 bases, and 18 bases lay in between. CDR1 is MGHRA and CDR2 is YSYEKL in the germline V gene. The CDR3 protein is CASSLYPVTDGNQPQHF. In nucleotides, the CDR3 is TGCGCCAGCAGCCTCTACCCCGTGACAGACGGCAATCAGCCCCAGCATTTT.

This chain joins TRBV28 and TRBJ2-5; D is ambiguous. Germline loops: CDR1 MDHEN, CDR2 SYDVKM. The germline V and J ends were trimmed by 4 bases and 5 bases, with 14 bases remaining between them. The CDR3 has 14 residues. The CDR3 here is CASSSHIPSETQYF. The CDR3, as DNA: TGTGCCAGCAGTTCGCATATCCCAAGCGAGACCCAGTACTTC.

This clonotype is a singleton in its sample. The CDR3 region is CASSCGASGISNQPQHF. Here the CDR3 DNA reads TGTGCCAGCAGCTGTGGCGCCTCAGGGATCAGCAATCAGCCCCAGCATTTT. The rearrangement uses TRBV5-5 and TRBJ1-5; TRBD1 might be the D (5 bases). Trimming removed 3 bases at V and 1 base at J, with 17 bases between. The germline gives CDR1 SGHKS, CDR2 YYEKEE (reference sequence). The CDR3 runs to 17 residues. The entire variable domain, with the rest obtained from reference TRBV5-5 and TRBJ1-5, is as follows: DAGVTQSPTHLIKTRGQQVTLRCSPISGHKSVSWYQQVLGQGPQFIFQYYEKEERGRGNFPDRFSARQFPNYSSELNVNALLLGDSALYLCASSCGASGISNQPQHFGDGTRLSIL.

V usage is TRBV28 and J usage is TRBJ2-1, with unresolved D. Germline values: CDR1 MDHEN, CDR2 SYDVKM. The CDR3 consists of 12 residues. The germline V and J ends were trimmed by 5 bases and 8 bases, with 10 bases remaining between them. The CDR3 nucleotides are TGTGCCAGCAGTCAAGTTGGTTATGAGCAGTTCTTC. Amino acid sequence: CASSQVGYEQFF.

The chain recombines TRBV7-8 with TRBJ1-5; perhaps TRBD1 as D (6 bases). V shed 4 bases and J shed 0 bases, with 13 bases lying between them. CDR1 and CDR2 from the germline V gene are SGHVS and FQNEAQ. This CDR3 is built from 16 residues. The CDR3 is CASSSAGGYSNQPQHF. The CDR3 DNA sequence: TGTGCCAGCAGCTCCGCGGGGGGCTATAGCAATCAGCCCCAGCATTTT.

The V call is TRBV4-3, the J call TRBJ1-2; D gene unclear. The germline V and J ends were trimmed by 1 base and 5 bases, with 8 bases remaining between them. The CDR3 consists of 13 residues. Germline-derived CDR1 and CDR2 are LGHNA and YSLEER. Written as DNA, the CDR3 is TGCGCCAGCAGCCAAGGAAATGGGTATGGCTACACCTTC. It codes for CASSQGNGYGYTF.

The chain couples TRBV29-1 to TRBJ2-2; D is possibly TRBD1 or TRBD2 (6 bases each). Germline V gene data show CDR1 as SQVTM and CDR2 as ANQGSEA. The CDR3 is 12 residues long. The V gene lost 5 bases and the J gene lost 4 bases, with 8 bases spanning the gap. In DNA, the CDR3 is TGCAGCGTTAGGGGGGCCACCGGGGAGCTGTTTTTT. Translated, it gives CSVRGATGELFF.

In DNA, the CDR3 is TGCAGTGCTAGTGATGTGACTAGTCCAACCTACGAGCAGTACTTC. Amino acid sequence: CSASDVTSPTYEQYF. The chain recombines TRBV20-1 with TRBJ2-7; perhaps TRBD2 as D (6 bases). Germline V CDR1 and CDR2: DFQATT, SNEGSKA (reference sequence). This CDR3 is 15 amino acids long. The V gene lost 3 bases and the J gene lost 2 bases, with 17 bases spanning the gap.